The clone carrying this T cell receptor beta chain has only a few counts. Its antigen is unidentified. Every TCR cDNA molecule bore a unique molecular identifier. Using its own MiXCR run on the 5' RACE reads, TCRdb lists one record per CDR3 protein. Among approximately 49,000 distinct CDR3 sequences, about 5.8% were seen once, and the ten largest hold 11%. Time point here: sample taken at primary tumor resection. From tumor, nontumor lung or frozen PBMC, whole RNA was taken unsorted for sequencing. Germline CDR1 is MNHGY and CDR2 is SAAAGT. The CDR3 has 15 amino acids. Trimming cost V 4 bases and J 0 bases, with 10 bases left between them. The entry originates in a study of spatial heterogeneity in lung cancer. Findings and limits, study-wide: Blood showed ubiquitous tumor TCRs more often at resection than at routine follow-up.

This specimen was PBMCs, taken at surgery. This chain links TRBV6-8 with TRBJ1-3; D remains ambiguous. This receptor was identified in a male donor with early-stage non-small cell lung cancer. The CDR3 loop reads CASSFDGSSGNTIYF. Written as DNA, the CDR3 is TGTGCCAGCAGTTTCGACGGGAGCTCTGGAAACACCATATATTTT.